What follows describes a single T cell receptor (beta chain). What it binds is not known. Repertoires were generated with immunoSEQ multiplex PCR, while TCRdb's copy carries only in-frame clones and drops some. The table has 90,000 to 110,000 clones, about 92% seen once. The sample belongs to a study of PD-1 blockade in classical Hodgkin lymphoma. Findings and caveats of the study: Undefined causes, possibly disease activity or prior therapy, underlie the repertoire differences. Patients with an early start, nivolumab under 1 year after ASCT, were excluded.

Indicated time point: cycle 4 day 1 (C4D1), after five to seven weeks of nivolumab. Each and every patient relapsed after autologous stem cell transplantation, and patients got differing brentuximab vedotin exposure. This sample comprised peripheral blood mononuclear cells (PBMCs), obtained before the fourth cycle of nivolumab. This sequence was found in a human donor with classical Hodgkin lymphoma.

CDR3 protein: CASSFRTGAGEQYF. The CDR3 coding sequence is TGTGCCAGCAGTTTCCGGACAGGGGCTGGAGAGCAGTACTTC. The chain joins TRBV28 to TRBJ2-7; 9 nucleotides match TRBD1. Germline CDR1 MDHEN, CDR2 SYDVKM. The CDR3 sequence is 14 residues long. Trimming at V came to 3 bases and at J to 7 bases, leaving 7 bases not matched to a gene.